This T cell receptor (beta chain) was profiled in a study of blood T cell repertoires in COVID-19. At the level of the study: Whether acute or convalescent, the COVID-19 samples came from the United States, Italy and Spain. Sources were T cells, B-cell-depleted T cells, or PBMCs; the material itself was cDNA or gDNA.

As originally analysed: Estimated nucleated cell counts came from reference gene primer amplification. Some clones are missing from TCRdb's copy, which holds only in-frame ones; the method was immunoSEQ multiplex PCR. Clonal size and the V and J genes are those of that table, whereas D and trimming came from the DNA. This sample has about 280,000 clones, with 88% found just once. This CDR3 contains 15 residues. The V gene lost 1 base and the J gene lost 5 bases, with 15 bases spanning the gap. The germline V gene encodes CDR1 SGHDT and CDR2 YYEEEE. This receptor was obtained from a man between 18 and 29 years old with active or convalescent COVID-19. The sample comprised peripheral blood. J is TRBJ1-2 and V is TRBV5-6; D not certain. For the CDR3, the DNA is TGTGCCAGCAGCTTGCAATCAGATCAAGCGTATGGCTACACCTTC. Protein: CASSLQSDQAYGYTF.